The sequence of this T cell receptor beta chain was determined in a study of T-cell memory formation after mild COVID-19. TCRdb re-analysed the 5' RACE reads in MiXCR, keeping a single row per CDR3 protein. The sample consists of tens of thousands of distinct CDR3 sequences, around a quarter of them appearing once. V dropped 1 base and J dropped 7 bases, with 7 bases sitting between them. This CDR3 is 12 amino acids long. Germline V gene data show CDR1 as SEHNR and CDR2 as FQNEAQ (reference sequence). Sequenced material: PBMCs or a T cell subset sorted from them (not recorded which). This sequence joins TRBV7-9 and TRBJ1-1, with D unresolved. The source of this sequence is a man aged 18 to 29 who had mild COVID-19 (a few samples of this study predate the infection). Cell type and time point are not known. The CDR3 bases are TGTGCCAGCAGCTTAGACGGGGTTGAAGCTTTCTTT. Translation gives CASSLDGVEAFF.